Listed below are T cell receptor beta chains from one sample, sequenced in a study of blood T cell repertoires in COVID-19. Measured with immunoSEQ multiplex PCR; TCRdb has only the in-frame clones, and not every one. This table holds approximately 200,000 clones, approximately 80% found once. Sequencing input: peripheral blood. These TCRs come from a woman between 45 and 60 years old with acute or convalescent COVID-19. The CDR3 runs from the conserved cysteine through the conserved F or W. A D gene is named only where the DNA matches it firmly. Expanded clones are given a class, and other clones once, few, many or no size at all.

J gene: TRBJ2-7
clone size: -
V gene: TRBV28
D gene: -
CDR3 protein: CASSVIVWEQYF
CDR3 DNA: TGTGCCAGCAGTGTGATAGTCTGGGAGCAGTACTTC

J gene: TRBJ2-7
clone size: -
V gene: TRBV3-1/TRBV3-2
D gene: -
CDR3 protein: CASSPWTGERRSSYEQYF
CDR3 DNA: TGTGCCAGCAGCCCGTGGACGGGGGAGAGACGTAGCTCCTACGAGCAGTACTTC

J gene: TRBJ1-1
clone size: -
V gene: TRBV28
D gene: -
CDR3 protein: CASSLSNTEAFF
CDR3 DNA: TGTGCCAGCAGTTTATCTAACACTGAAGCTTTCTTT

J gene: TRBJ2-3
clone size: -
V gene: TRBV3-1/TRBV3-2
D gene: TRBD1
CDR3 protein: CASSRRQGADTQYF
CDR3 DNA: TGTGCCAGCAGCCGAAGACAGGGAGCAGATACGCAGTATTTT

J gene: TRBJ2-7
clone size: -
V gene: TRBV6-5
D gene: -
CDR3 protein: CASRTGTYEQYF
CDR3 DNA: TGTGCCAGCAGGACAGGTACCTACGAGCAGTACTTC

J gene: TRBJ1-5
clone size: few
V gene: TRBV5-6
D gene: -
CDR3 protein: CASSSGPRGSGPQHF
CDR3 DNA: TGTGCCAGCAGCTCCGGGCCTCGGGGGTCAGGGCCCCAGCATTTT

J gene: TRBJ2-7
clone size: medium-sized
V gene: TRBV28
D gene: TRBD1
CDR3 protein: CASSSTLRGLREQYF
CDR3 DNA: TGTGCCAGCAGTTCGACTCTAAGGGGGCTTCGGGAGCAGTACTTC

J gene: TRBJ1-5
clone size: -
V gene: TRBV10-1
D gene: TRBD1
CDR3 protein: CASSESGTGGHQPQHF
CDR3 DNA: TGCGCCAGCAGTGAGTCAGGGACAGGGGGTCATCAGCCCCAGCATTTT

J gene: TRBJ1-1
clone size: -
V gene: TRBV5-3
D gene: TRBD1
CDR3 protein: CARSLGAPGPGQANTEAFF
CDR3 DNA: TGTGCCAGAAGCTTGGGGGCTCCAGGACCGGGACAGGCGAACACTGAAGCTTTCTTT

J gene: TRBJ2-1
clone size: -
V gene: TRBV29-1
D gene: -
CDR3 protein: CSVVPGGGRAHNEQFF
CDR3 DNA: TGCAGCGTTGTGCCTGGGGGCGGGAGAGCTCACAATGAGCAGTTCTTC

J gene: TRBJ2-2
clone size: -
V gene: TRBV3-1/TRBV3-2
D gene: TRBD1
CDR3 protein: CASSQEQTGTANTGELFF
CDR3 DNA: TGTGCCAGCAGCCAAGAGCAAACCGGGACAGCGAACACCGGGGAGCTGTTTTTT

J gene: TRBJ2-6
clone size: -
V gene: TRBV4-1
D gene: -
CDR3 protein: CASSFWASTDSGANVLTF
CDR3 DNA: TGCGCCAGCAGCTTTTGGGCCAGCACTGACTCTGGGGCCAACGTCCTGACTTTC

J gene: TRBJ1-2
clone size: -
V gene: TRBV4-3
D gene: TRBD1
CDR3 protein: CASSPQGLTYGYTF
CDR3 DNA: TGCGCCAGCAGCCCACAGGGGCTAACATATGGCTACACCTTC

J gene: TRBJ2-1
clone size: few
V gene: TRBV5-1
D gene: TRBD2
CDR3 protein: CASSSSGGYNEQFF
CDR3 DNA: TGCGCCAGCAGCAGTAGCGGGGGTTACAATGAGCAGTTCTTC

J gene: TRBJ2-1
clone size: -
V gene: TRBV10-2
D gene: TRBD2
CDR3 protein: CASSRPLAGYLKTYNEQFF
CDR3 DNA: TGCGCCAGCAGCCGACCACTAGCGGGATACCTAAAGACCTACAATGAGCAGTTCTTC

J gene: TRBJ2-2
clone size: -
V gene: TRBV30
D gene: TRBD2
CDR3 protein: CAWGTSGSVGTGELFF
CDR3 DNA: TGTGCCTGGGGGACTAGCGGGAGCGTAGGCACCGGGGAGCTGTTTTTT

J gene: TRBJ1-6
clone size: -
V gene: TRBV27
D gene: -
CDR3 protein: CASSITGHYSPLHF
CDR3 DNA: TGTGCCAGCAGTATCACCGGACACTATTCACCCCTCCACTTT

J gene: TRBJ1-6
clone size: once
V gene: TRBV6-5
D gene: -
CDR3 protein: CAIGPSRRSPLHF
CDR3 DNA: TGTGCCATCGGACCCTCTCGGAGGTCACCCCTCCACTTT

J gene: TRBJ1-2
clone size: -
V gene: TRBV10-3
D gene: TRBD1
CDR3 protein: CAISGDRGLVNYGYTF
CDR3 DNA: TGTGCCATCAGTGGGGACAGGGGTCTTGTAAACTATGGCTACACCTTC

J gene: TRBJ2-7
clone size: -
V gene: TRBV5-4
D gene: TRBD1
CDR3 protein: CASSKPGGTGEQYF
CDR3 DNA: TGTGCCAGCAGCAAACCAGGGGGTACGGGAGAGCAGTACTTC

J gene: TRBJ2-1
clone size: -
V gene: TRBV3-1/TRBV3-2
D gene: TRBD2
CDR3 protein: CASSQESSGYNEQFF
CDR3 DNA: TGTGCCAGCAGCCAAGAGTCTAGCGGGTACAATGAGCAGTTCTTC

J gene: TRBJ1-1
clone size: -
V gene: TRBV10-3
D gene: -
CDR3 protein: CAISGQDGTEAFF
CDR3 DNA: TGTGCCATCAGTGGGCAGGATGGGACTGAAGCTTTCTTT